What follows are 3 T cell receptor beta chains derived from one specimen sequenced in a study of early T cells in non-severe SARS-CoV-2 infection. Via MiXCR, TCRdb re-called the 5' RACE reads, giving one row per CDR3 protein. This repertoire shows over 70,000 distinct CDR3 sequences, about 15% found once; its top ten account for around 7%. What was sequenced was whole blood. Receptors were obtained from an adult who was a healthcare worker with PCR-confirmed SARS-CoV-2 infection or an uninfected control (not recorded which).

The chain uses TRBV7-6 and TRBJ2-1; D is perhaps TRBD2 (6 bases). This CDR3 spans 14 amino acids. Germline assignment: CDR1 SGHVS and CDR2 FNYEAQ. V was trimmed by 0 bases and J by 7 bases, leaving 10 bases between them. DNA for the CDR3: TGTGCCAGCAGCTTAGCGTTGGAGGGGAATGAGCAGTTCTTC. Amino acids: CASSLALEGNEQFF.

J is TRBJ2-3 and V is TRBV7-2, with 15 positions matching TRBD2. This CDR3 region has 15 residues. Germline CDR1 SGHTA, CDR2 FQGNSA. The J segment lost 6 bases and the V segment lost 4 bases, leaving 2 bases of the junction unmatched. The CDR3 region has the DNA TGTGCCAGCAGCTCAGGACTAGCGGGAGGGGATACGCAGTATTTT. Translated: CASSSGLAGGDTQYF.

V is TRBV5-1 and J is TRBJ2-2; the D call may be TRBD1 or TRBD2 (5 bases each). This CDR3 spans 16 amino acids. Per the germline V gene, CDR1 is SGHRS and CDR2 is YFSETQ. V was pared by 0 bases and J by 5 bases, with 14 bases between. The CDR3 bases are TGCGCCAGCAGCTTGGACGGGACGGTTGTTACCGGGGAGCTGTTTTTT. Amino acid sequence: CASSLDGTVVTGELFF.